This paragraph reports one T cell receptor (beta chain). Its antigen is currently unknown. CDR3 length: 13 amino acids. Trimming took 3 bases from V and 3 from J, leaving 9 bases between them. Per the germline V gene, CDR1 is MNHEY and CDR2 is SMNVEV (reference sequence). Here immunoSEQ multiplex PCR was the method, and the copy in TCRdb shows in-frame clones only, minus some. In the table there are approximately 100,000 clones, about 82% of which are singletons. The record originates from a study of graft-versus-host responses after intestinal transplantation. Broader study findings: Present in recipient marrow, GvH clones included some that appeared first in ileum or blood.

The chain has TRBV27 and TRBJ2-7, with D perhaps TRBD2 (5 bases). The TCR comes from a human patient who received an intestinal transplant, so some T cells may come from the graft donor. This material consisted of PBMCs, taken 255 days after intestinal transplant. CDR3 sequence (DNA): TGTGCCAGCAGTTTGTCCGGGATCTACGAGCAGTACTTC. It encodes CASSLSGIYEQYF.